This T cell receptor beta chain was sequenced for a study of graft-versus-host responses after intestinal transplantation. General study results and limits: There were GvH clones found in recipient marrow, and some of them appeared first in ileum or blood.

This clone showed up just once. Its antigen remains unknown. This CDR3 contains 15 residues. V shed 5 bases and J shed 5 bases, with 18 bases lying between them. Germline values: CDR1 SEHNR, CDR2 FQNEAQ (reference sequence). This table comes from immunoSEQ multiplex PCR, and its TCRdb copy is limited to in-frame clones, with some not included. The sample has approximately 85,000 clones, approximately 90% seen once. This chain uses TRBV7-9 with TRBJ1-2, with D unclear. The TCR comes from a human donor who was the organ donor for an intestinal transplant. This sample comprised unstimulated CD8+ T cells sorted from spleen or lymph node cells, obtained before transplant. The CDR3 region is CASSPMRPGLYGYTF. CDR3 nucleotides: TGTGCCAGCAGCCCTATGAGACCGGGTTTATATGGCTACACCTTC.